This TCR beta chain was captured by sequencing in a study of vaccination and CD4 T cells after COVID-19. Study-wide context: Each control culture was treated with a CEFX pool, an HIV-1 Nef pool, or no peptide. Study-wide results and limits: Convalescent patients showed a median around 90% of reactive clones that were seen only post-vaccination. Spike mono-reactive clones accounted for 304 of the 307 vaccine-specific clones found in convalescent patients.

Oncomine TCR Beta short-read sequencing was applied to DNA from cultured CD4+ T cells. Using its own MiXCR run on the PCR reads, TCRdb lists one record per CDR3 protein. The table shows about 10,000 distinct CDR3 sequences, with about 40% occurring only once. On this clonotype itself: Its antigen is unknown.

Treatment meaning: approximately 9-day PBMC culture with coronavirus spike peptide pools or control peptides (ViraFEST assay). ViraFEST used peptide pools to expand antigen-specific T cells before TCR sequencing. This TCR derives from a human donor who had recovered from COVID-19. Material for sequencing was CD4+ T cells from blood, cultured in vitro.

The CDR3 loop is CAWRDTRLKNTGELFF. For the CDR3, the DNA is TGTGCCTGGAGGGACACCCGGCTCAAAAACACCGGGGAGCTGTTTTTT. The chain links TRBV30 to TRBJ2-2; tentatively, D is TRBD1 (5 bases). CDR3 length: 16 amino acids. The V gene's germline CDR1 is GTSNPN and CDR2 SVGIG (reference sequence). The V and J ends lost 3 bases and 2 bases respectively, with 16 bases between them.